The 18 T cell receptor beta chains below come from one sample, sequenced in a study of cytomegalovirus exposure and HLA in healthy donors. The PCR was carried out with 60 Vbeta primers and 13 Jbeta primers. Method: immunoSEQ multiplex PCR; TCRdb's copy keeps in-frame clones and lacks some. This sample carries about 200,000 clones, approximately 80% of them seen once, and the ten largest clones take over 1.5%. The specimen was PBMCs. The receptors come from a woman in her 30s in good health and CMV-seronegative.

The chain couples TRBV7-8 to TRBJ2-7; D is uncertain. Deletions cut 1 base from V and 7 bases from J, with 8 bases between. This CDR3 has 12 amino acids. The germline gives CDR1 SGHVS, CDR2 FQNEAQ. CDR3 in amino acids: CASSLDFPEQYF. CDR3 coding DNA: TGTGCCAGCAGCTTAGACTTTCCTGAGCAGTACTTC.

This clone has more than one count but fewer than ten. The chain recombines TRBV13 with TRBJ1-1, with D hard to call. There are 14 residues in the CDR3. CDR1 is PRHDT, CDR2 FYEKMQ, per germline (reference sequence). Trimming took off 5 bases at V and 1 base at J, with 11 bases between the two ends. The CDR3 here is CASSGPDSNTEAFF. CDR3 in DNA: TGTGCCAGCAGCGGGCCGGATTCGAACACTGAAGCTTTCTTT.

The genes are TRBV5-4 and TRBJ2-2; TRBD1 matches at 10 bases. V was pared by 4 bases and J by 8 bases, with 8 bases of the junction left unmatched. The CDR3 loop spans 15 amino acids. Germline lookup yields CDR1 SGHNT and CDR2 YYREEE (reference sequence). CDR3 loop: CASSTEGQGRGELFF. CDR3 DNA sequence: TGTGCCAGCAGCACCGAGGGACAGGGGAGGGGGGAGCTGTTTTTT. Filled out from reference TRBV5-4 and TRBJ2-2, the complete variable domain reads ETGVTQSPTHLIKTRGQQVTLRCSSQSGHNTVSWYQQALGQGPQFIFQYYREEENGRGNFPPRFSGLQFPNYSSELNVNALELDDSALYLCASSTEGQGRGELFFGEGSRLTVL.

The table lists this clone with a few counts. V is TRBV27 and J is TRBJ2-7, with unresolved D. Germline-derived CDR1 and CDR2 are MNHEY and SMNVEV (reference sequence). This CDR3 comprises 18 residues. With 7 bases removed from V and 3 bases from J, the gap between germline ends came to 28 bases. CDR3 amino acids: CASTSSLALRNSGYEQYF. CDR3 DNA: TGTGCCAGCACATCATCGCTCGCCTTGCGGAACTCCGGCTACGAGCAGTACTTC.

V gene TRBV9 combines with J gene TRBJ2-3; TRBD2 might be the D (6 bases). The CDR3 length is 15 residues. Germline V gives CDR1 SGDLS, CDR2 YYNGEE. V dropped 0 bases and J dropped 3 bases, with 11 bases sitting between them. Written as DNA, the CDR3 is TGTGCCAGCAGCGTAGGGGACTGGCAGACAGATACGCAGTATTTT. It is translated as CASSVGDWQTDTQYF.

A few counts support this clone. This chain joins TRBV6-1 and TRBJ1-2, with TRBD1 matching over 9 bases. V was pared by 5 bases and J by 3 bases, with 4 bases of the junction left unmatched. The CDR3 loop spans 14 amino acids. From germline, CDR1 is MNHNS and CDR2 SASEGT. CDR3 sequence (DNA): TGTGCCAGCAGTATTACAGGGGGCTACTATGGCTACACCTTC. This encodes CASSITGGYYGYTF.

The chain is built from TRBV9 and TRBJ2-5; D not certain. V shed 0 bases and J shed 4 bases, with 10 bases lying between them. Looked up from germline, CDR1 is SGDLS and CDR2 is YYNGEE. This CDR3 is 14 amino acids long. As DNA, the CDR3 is TGTGCCAGCAGCGTAGACGATTTGCGAGAGACCCAGTACTTC. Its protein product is CASSVDDLRETQYF.

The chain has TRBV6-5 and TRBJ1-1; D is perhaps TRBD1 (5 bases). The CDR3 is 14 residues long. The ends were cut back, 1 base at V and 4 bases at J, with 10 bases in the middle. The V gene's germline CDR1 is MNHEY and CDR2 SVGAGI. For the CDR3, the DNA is TGTGCCAGCAGTTACTTAGGAGGGGCCACTGAAGCTTTCTTT. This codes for CASSYLGGATEAFF.

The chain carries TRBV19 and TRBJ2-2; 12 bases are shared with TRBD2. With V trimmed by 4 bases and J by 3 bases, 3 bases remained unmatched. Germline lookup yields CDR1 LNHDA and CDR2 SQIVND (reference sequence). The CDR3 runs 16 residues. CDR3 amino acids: CASSSLAGGHTGELFF. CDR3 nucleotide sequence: TGTGCCAGTAGTAGTCTAGCGGGGGGGCACACCGGGGAGCTGTTTTTT.

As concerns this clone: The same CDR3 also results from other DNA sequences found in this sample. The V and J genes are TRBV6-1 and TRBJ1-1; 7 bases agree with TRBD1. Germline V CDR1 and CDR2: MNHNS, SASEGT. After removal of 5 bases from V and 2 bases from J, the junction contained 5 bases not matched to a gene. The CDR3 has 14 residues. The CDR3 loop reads CASSRTGENTEAFF. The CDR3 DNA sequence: TGTGCCAGCAGTCGGACAGGAGAAAACACTGAAGCTTTCTTT.

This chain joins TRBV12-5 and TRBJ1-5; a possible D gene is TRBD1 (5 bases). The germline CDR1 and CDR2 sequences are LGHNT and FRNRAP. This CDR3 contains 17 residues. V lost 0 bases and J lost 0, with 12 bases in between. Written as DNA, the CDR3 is TGTGCTAGTGGTTTGGTACTGGCAGGGAATAGCAATCAGCCCCAGCATTTT. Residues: CASGLVLAGNSNQPQHF.

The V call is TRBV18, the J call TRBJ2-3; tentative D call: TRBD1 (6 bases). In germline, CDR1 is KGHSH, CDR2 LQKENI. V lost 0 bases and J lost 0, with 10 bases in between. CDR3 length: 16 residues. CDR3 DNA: TGTGCCAGCTCACCACCTTGGGGGACAAGCACAGATACGCAGTATTTT. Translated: CASSPPWGTSTDTQYF.

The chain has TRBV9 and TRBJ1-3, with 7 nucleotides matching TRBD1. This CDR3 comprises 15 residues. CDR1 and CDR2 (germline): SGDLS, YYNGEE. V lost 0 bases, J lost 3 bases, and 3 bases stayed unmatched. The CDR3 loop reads CASSVDQGVGNTIYF. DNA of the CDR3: TGTGCCAGCAGCGTAGATCAGGGGGTTGGAAACACCATATATTTT.

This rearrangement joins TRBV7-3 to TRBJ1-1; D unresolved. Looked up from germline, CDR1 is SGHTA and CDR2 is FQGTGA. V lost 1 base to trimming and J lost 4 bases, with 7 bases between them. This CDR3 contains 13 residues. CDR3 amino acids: CASSLSVITEAFF. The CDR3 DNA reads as TGTGCCAGCAGCTTAAGCGTAATCACTGAAGCTTTCTTT.

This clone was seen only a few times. The CDR3 DNA follows: TGTGCCAGCAGTACGATAGGACTAGCGGGAGAGACCCAGTACTTC. Translating gives CASSTIGLAGETQYF. The V call is TRBV14, the J call TRBJ2-5; 11 bases agree with TRBD2. V lost 6 bases and J lost 4; bases outside the gene matches: 7. Germline values: CDR1 SGHDN, CDR2 FVKESK. This CDR3 spans 15 amino acids.

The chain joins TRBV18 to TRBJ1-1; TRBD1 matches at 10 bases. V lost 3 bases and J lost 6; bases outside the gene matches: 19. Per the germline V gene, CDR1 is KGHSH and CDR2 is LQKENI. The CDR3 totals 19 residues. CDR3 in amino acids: CASSPRVTGGANRGPEAFF. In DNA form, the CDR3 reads TGTGCCAGCTCACCCCGAGTGACAGGGGGCGCCAATCGAGGCCCTGAAGCTTTCTTT.

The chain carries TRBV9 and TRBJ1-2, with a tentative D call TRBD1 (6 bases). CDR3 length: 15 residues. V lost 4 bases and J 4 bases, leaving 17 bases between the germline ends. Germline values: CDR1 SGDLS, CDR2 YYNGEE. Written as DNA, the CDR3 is TGTGCCAGCAGCCCGACCCGACAGGAGCTCTATGGCTACACCTTC. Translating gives CASSPTRQELYGYTF.

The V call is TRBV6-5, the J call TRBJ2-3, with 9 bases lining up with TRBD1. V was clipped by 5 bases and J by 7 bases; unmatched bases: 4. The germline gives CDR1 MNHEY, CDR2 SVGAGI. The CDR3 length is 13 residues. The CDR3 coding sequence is TGTGCCAGCAGTGCGGACAGGGGAAATACGCAGTATTTT. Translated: CASSADRGNTQYF.